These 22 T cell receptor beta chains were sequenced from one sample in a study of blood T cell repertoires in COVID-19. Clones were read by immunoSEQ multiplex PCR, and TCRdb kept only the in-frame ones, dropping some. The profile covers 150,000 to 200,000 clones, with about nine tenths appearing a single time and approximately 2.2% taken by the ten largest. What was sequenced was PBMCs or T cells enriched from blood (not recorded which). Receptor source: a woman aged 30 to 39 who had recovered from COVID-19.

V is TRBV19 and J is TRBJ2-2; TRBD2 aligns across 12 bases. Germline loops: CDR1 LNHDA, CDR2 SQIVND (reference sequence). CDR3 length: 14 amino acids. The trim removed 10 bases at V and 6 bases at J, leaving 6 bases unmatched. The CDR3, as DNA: TGTGCCATTAGACTAGCGGGAGTCTCCGGGGAGCTGTTTTTT. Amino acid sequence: CAIRLAGVSGELFF.

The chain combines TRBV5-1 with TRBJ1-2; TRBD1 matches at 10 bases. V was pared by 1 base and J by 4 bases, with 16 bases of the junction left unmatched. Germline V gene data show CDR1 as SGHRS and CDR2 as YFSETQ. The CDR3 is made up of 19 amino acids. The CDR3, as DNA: TGCGCCAGCAGCTTGAATGGTATCCCGGGACAGGGGTCGACCTATGGCTACACCTTC. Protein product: CASSLNGIPGQGSTYGYTF.

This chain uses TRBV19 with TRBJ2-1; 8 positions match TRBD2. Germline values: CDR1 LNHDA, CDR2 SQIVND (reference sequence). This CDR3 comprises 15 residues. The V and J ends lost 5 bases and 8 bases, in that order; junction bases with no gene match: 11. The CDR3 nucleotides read TGTGCCAGTAGTCCCAAGAGCGGGAGAAAGTATGAGCAGTTCTTC. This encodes CASSPKSGRKYEQFF.

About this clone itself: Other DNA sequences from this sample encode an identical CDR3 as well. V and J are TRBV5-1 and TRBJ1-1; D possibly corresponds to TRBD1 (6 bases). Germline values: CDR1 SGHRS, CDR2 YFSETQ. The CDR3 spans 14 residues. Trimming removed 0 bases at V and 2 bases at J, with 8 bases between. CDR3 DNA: TGCGCCAGCAGCTTGGACAGGGAAAACACTGAAGCTTTCTTT. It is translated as CASSLDRENTEAFF.

In nucleotides, the CDR3 is TGTGCCAGCAGTTCACAGGGGGGCGGCCAGCCCCAGCATTTT. This gives the protein CASSSQGGGQPQHF. The chain uses TRBV6-2 or TRBV6-3 and TRBJ1-5, with 8 positions matching TRBD1. CDR3 length equals 14 residues. Germline V CDR1 and CDR2: MNHEY, SVGEGT. V was pared by 4 bases and J by 7 bases, with 6 bases of the junction left unmatched.

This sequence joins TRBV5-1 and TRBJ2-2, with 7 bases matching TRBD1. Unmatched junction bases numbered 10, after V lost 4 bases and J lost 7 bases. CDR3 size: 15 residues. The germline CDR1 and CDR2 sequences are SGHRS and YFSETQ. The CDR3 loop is CASSRRQGSGGELFF. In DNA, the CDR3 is TGCGCCAGCAGCAGAAGACAGGGAAGTGGCGGGGAGCTGTTTTTT.

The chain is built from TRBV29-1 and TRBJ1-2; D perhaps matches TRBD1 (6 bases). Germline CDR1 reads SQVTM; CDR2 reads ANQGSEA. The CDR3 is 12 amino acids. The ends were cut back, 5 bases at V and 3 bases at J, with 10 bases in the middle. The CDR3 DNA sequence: TGCAGCGTTCCTTCAGGGGACTATGGCTACACCTTC. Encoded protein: CSVPSGDYGYTF.

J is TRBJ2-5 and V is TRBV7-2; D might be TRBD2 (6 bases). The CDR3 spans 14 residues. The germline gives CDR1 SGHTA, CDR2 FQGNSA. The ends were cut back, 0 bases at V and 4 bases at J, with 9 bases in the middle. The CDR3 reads CASSLARGPETQYF. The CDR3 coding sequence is TGTGCCAGCAGCTTAGCGCGGGGCCCAGAGACCCAGTACTTC.

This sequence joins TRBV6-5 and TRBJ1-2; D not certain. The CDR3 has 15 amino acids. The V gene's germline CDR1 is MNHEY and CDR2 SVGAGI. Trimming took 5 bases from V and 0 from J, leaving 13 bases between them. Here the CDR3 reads CASSRLSDSNYGYTF. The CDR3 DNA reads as TGTGCCAGCAGTCGCCTCAGCGATTCTAACTATGGCTACACCTTC.

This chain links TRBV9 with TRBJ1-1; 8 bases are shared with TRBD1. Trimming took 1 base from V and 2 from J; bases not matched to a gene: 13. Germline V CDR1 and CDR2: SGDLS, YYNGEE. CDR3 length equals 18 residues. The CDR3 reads CASSVRAGGFDGNTEAFF. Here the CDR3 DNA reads TGTGCCAGCAGCGTAAGGGCAGGGGGCTTTGATGGCAACACTGAAGCTTTCTTT.

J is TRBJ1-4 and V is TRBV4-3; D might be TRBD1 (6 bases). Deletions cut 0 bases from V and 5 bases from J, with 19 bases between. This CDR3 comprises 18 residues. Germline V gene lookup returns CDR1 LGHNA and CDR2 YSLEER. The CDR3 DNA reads TGCGCCAGCAGCCAAGATCCCCCCACAGGGAGAGGGAATGAAAAACTGTTTTTT. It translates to CASSQDPPTGRGNEKLFF.

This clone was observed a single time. Here the CDR3 reads CAWSRQEMGKLFF. The CDR3 DNA sequence: TGTGCCTGGAGCCGACAGGAGATGGGAAAACTGTTTTTT. The gene calls are TRBV30 and TRBJ1-4; D possibly corresponds to TRBD1 (6 bases). The CDR3 loop spans 13 amino acids. V was shortened by 3 bases and J by 10 bases, with 15 bases between the two germline ends. Germline V gene sequence: CDR1 GTSNPN, CDR2 SVGIG (reference sequence).

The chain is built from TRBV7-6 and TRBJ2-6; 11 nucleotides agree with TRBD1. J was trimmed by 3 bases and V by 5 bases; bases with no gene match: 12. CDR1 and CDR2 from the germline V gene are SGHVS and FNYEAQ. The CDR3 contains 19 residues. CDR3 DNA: TGTGCCAGCAGCCACGGGTTTGGACAGGGGGCAATTGGGGCCAACGTCCTGACTTTC. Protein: CASSHGFGQGAIGANVLTF.

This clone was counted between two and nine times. CDR3 in amino acids: CASSPGQGRSPLHF. CDR3 DNA: TGCGCCAGCAGCCCGGGACAGGGTCGATCACCCCTCCACTTT. This rearrangement joins TRBV4-3 to TRBJ1-6, with 9 bases fitting TRBD1. J was trimmed by 10 bases and V by 4 bases; bases with no gene match: 5. There are 14 residues in the CDR3. CDR1 LGHNA and CDR2 YSLEER come from the germline V gene.

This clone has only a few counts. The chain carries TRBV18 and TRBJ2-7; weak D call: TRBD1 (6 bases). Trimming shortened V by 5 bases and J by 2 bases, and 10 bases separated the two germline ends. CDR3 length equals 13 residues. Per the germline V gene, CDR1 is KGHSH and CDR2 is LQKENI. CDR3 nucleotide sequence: TGTGCCAGCTCATCGACAGGTACCTACGAGCAGTACTTC. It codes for CASSSTGTYEQYF. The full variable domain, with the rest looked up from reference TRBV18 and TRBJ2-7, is NAGVMQNPRHLVRRRGQEARLRCSPMKGHSHVYWYRQLPEEGLKFMVYLQKENIIDESGMPKERFSAEFPKEGPSILRIQQVVRGDSAAYFCASSSTGTYEQYFGPGTRLTVT.

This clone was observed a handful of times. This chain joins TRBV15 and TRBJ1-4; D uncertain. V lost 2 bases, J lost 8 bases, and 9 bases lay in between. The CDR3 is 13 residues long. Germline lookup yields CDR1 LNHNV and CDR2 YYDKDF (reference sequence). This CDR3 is CATSRMREEKLFF. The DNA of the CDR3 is TGTGCCACCAGCAGAATGAGAGAGGAAAAACTGTTTTTT.

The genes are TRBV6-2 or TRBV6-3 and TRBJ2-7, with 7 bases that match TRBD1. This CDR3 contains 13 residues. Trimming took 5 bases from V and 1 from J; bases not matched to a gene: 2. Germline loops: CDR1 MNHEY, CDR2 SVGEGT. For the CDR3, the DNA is TGTGCCAGCAGTGAGGACAGGTCCTACGAGCAGTACTTC. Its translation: CASSEDRSYEQYF.

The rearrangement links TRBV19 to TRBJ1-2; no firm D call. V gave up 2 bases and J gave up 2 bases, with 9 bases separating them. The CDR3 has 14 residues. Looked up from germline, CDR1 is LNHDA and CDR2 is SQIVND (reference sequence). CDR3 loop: CASSINSGNYGYTF. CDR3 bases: TGTGCCAGTAGTATAAATTCAGGAAACTATGGCTACACCTTC.

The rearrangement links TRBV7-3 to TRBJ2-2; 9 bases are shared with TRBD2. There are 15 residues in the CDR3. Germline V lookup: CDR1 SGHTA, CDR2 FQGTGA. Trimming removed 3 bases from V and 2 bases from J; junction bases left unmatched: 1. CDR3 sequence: CASSLTSGNTGELFF. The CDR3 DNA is TGTGCCAGCAGCTTGACTAGCGGTAACACCGGGGAGCTGTTTTTT. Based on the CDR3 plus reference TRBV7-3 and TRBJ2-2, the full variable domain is GAGVSQTPSNKVTEKGKYVELRCDPISGHTALYWYRQSLGQGPEFLIYFQGTGAADDSGLPNDRFFAVRPEGSVSTLKIQRTERGDSAVYLCASSLTSGNTGELFFGEGSRLTVL.

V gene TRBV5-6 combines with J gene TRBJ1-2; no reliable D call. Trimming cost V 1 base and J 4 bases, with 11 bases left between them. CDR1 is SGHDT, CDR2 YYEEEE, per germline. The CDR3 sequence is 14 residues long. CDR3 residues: CASSLRGKSYGYTF. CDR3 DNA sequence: TGTGCCAGCAGCTTGAGAGGGAAATCCTATGGCTACACCTTC.

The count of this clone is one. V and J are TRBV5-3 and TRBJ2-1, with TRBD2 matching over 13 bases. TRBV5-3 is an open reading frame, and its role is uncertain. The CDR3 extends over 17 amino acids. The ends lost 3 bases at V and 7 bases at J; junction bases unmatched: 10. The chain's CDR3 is CARSSRTSGSKRNEQFF. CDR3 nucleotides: TGTGCCAGAAGCTCAAGGACTAGCGGGAGCAAGCGGAATGAGCAGTTCTTC.

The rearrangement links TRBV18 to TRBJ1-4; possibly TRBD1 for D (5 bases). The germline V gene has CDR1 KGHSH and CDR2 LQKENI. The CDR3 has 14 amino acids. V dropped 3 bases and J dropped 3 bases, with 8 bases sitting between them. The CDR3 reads CASSPTVSNEKLFF. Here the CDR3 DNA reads TGTGCCAGCTCACCGACAGTCTCTAATGAAAAACTGTTTTTT.